Below are 29 T cell receptor beta chains sequenced from a single sample in a study of blood T cell repertoires in COVID-19. Assay used: immunoSEQ multiplex PCR; TCRdb lists only in-frame clones, some missing. Here the sample spans 200,000 to 250,000 clones, around 90% being singletons. The sample was peripheral blood. These receptors all come from a man aged 55-75 years with acute or convalescent COVID-19.

This chain links TRBV6-2 or TRBV6-3 with TRBJ2-5; TRBD1 is a possible D gene (5 bases). CDR3 length equals 14 residues. The germline CDR1 and CDR2 sequences are MNHEY and SVGEGT. V lost 6 bases and J lost 1, with 12 bases in between. CDR3 residues: CASSDWGGQETQYF. The CDR3 coding sequence is TGTGCCAGCAGCGACTGGGGCGGCCAAGAGACCCAGTACTTC.

The genes are TRBV19 and TRBJ2-1, with 9 bases identical to TRBD1. The CDR3 runs to 16 residues. Losses at the gene ends were 1 base for V and 9 bases for J; bases not matched to a gene: 10. Per the germline V gene, CDR1 is LNHDA and CDR2 is SQIVND (reference sequence). The CDR3 DNA reads as TGTGCCAGTAGTATAGGGGCCGGGACAGGGCCTAGTGAGCAGTTCTTC. Its translation: CASSIGAGTGPSEQFF.

The chain couples TRBV6-4 to TRBJ2-7, with TRBD1 identical over 10 bases. Trimming cost V 9 bases and J 7 bases; bases outside gene matches: 9. Germline values: CDR1 MRHNA, CDR2 SNTAGT. This CDR3 spans 13 amino acids. CDR3 DNA: TGTGCCAGACAAAGGGACAGGGGAGGAGAGCAGTACTTC. Its translation is CARQRDRGGEQYF.

The rearrangement links TRBV3-1 (or the pseudogene TRBV3-2) to TRBJ2-1; 9 nucleotides align to TRBD2. J gave up 10 bases and V 1 base, and 8 bases lay outside the gene matches. Germline-derived CDR1 and CDR2 are LGHDT and YNNKEL (reference sequence). The CDR3 has 15 residues. The CDR3, as DNA: TGTGCCAGCAGCCAAGGAGCGGGGGGAACCAGGGAGCAGTTCTTC. Protein product: CASSQGAGGTREQFF.

The V call is TRBV7-2, the J call TRBJ1-4, with 11 bases that match TRBD1. Germline CDR1 SGHTA, CDR2 FQGNSA. The CDR3 spans 15 residues. V was pared by 5 bases and J by 7 bases, with 6 bases of the junction left unmatched. The CDR3: CASSPVGQGAEKLFF. DNA of the CDR3: TGTGCCAGCAGCCCCGTAGGACAGGGGGCTGAAAAACTGTTTTTT.

The chain has TRBV11-2 and TRBJ1-2; weak D call: TRBD1 (5 bases). The CDR3 contains 14 residues. Between the trimmed V and J ends, which lost 2 bases and 4 bases, there was a span of 11 bases. The germline V gene encodes CDR1 SGHAT and CDR2 FQNNGV. The CDR3 DNA sequence: TGTGCCAGCAGCTTAAGTCCAGGGCCCTATGGCTACACCTTC. Protein sequence: CASSLSPGPYGYTF.

V and J are TRBV3-1 (or the pseudogene TRBV3-2) and TRBJ1-3; D remains unclear. The CDR3 spans 15 residues. Trimming removed 1 base at V and 0 bases at J, with 7 bases between. Germline loops: CDR1 LGHDT, CDR2 YNNKEL (reference sequence). The CDR3 region has the DNA TGTGCCAGCAGCCAAGCCCCCGGCTCTGGAAACACCATATATTTT. Translated, it gives CASSQAPGSGNTIYF.

The chain couples TRBV11-2 to TRBJ1-1; weak D call: TRBD1 (6 bases). Trimming shortened V by 1 base and J by 3 bases, and 9 bases separated the two germline ends. Germline assignment: CDR1 SGHAT and CDR2 FQNNGV. The CDR3 is 14 amino acids. The CDR3 reads CASSLGSGDTEAFF. The CDR3 nucleotides read TGTGCCAGCAGCTTAGGCTCAGGGGACACTGAAGCTTTCTTT.

The chain carries TRBV24-1 and TRBJ1-2, with D possibly TRBD1 on 6 matching bases. The CDR3 sequence is 14 residues long. Trimming cost V 4 bases and J 4 bases, with 12 bases left between them. Germline CDR1 KGHDR, CDR2 SFDVKD. CDR3 amino acids: CATSDSQGSYGYTF. The CDR3 DNA reads as TGTGCCACCAGTGACTCACAGGGATCCTATGGCTACACCTTC.

The V call is TRBV15, the J call TRBJ1-2; the D is unclear. The CDR3 runs to 13 residues. The V gene's germline CDR1 is LNHNV and CDR2 YYDKDF (reference sequence). The germline V and J ends were trimmed by 8 bases and 8 bases, with 18 bases remaining between them. The CDR3 protein is CATPGGLLGGYTF. CDR3 coding DNA: TGTGCCACCCCGGGCGGGCTGTTGGGAGGCTACACCTTC.

This clone was detected only once. The CDR3 DNA reads as TGCGCCAGCAGTCCAGGGGGCCCTCCCTGGGAGACCCAGTACTTC. This codes for CASSPGGPPWETQYF. V is TRBV5-1 and J is TRBJ2-5; 8 bases align to TRBD1. Germline V lookup: CDR1 SGHRS, CDR2 YFSETQ. This CDR3 is built from 15 residues. V lost 5 bases, J lost 5 bases, and 11 bases stayed unmatched.

This clone was recorded once. The V gene is TRBV19, the J gene TRBJ2-1, with 12 bases that match TRBD2. V dropped 4 bases and J dropped 7; count of bases not matched to a gene: 5. The CDR3 covers 15 residues. The germline V gene has CDR1 LNHDA and CDR2 SQIVND (reference sequence). CDR3 region: CASSTGLAGWNEQFF. CDR3 sequence (DNA): TGTGCCAGTAGTACCGGACTAGCGGGGTGGAATGAGCAGTTCTTC.

This chain connects TRBV15 to TRBJ1-5; D is ambiguous. The CDR3 is 14 residues long. Germline V CDR1 and CDR2: LNHNV, YYDKDF (reference sequence). Trimming removed 0 bases at V and 4 bases at J, with 7 bases between. The CDR3, as DNA: TGTGCCACCAGCAGAGATAGAGCAAATCAGCCCCAGCATTTT. Protein: CATSRDRANQPQHF.

This clone was seen more than once but under ten times. The identical CDR3 is also encoded by other nucleotide sequences in the sample. V gene TRBV12-3 or TRBV12-4 combines with J gene TRBJ1-1, with TRBD1 as a possible D gene (5 bases). V was cut by 3 bases and J by 1 base, with 6 bases left in between. This CDR3 is 13 amino acids long. The CDR3 protein is CASSLGPNTEAFF. The CDR3 DNA reads as TGTGCCAGCAGTTTGGGGCCGAACACTGAAGCTTTCTTT.

V gene TRBV7-6 combines with J gene TRBJ2-5; TRBD2 aligns across 7 bases. The CDR3 has 15 amino acids. The V segment lost 2 bases and the J segment 2 bases; nucleotides outside the gene matches: 5. Per germline, CDR1 SGHVS and CDR2 FNYEAQ. CDR3 loop: CASSLSGTEQETQYF. CDR3 bases: TGTGCCAGCAGCTTAAGCGGGACGGAGCAAGAGACCCAGTACTTC.

This rearrangement joins TRBV10-2 to TRBJ1-1; 7 bases fit TRBD1. Germline V CDR1 and CDR2: WSHSY, SAAADI. V lost 6 bases to trimming and J lost 2 bases; unmatched junction nucleotides: 6. The CDR3 totals 14 residues. DNA of the CDR3: TGCGCCAGCAGAATGGGACAGACAAACACTGAAGCTTTCTTT. Amino acids: CASRMGQTNTEAFF.

This chain uses TRBV4-3 with TRBJ2-2; D call uncertain. The CDR3 consists of 13 residues. V was trimmed by 1 base and J by 5 bases, leaving 5 bases between them. Germline CDR1 LGHNA, CDR2 YSLEER. CDR3 DNA: TGCGCCAGCAGCCAAGCCTTAACCGGGGAGCTGTTTTTT. Protein sequence: CASSQALTGELFF.

V is TRBV27 and J is TRBJ2-7; TRBD2 matches at 7 bases. Germline V gene data show CDR1 as MNHEY and CDR2 as SMNVEV (reference sequence). The CDR3 consists of 16 residues. The V segment lost 2 bases and the J segment 3 bases; nucleotides outside the gene matches: 10. The DNA of the CDR3 is TGTGCCAGCAGTTTAAGGGCGGCTAGCGGTTACTACGAGCAGTACTTC. It translates to CASSLRAASGYYEQYF.

The chain combines TRBV7-2 with TRBJ2-5, with 12 positions matching TRBD1. From germline, CDR1 is SGHTA and CDR2 FQGNSA. The CDR3 is 17 residues long. Trimming removed 5 bases from V and 2 bases from J; junction bases left unmatched: 9. Here the CDR3 DNA reads TGTGCCAGCAGCCGCCGGGACAGGGGGCGCCGTCAAGAGACCCAGTACTTC. Residues: CASSRRDRGRRQETQYF. The full variable domain, in which reference TRBV7-2 and TRBJ2-5 provide the parts outside the CDR3, is GAGVSQSPSNKVTEKGKDVELRCDPISGHTALYWYRQSLGQGLEFLIYFQGNSAPDKSGLPSDRFSAERTGGSVSTLTIQRTQQEDSAVYLCASSRRDRGRRQETQYFGPGTRLLVL.

CDR3 in DNA: TGTGCCAGCAGTTACGGAGAGACCTACGAGCAGTACTTC. Amino acids: CASSYGETYEQYF. The chain links TRBV6-6 to TRBJ2-7, with unresolved D. The length of the CDR3 is 13 residues. The V gene lost 2 bases and the J gene lost 2 bases, with 7 bases spanning the gap. CDR1 is MNHNY and CDR2 is SVGAGI in the germline V gene (reference sequence).

This chain's CDR3 is CASSPDPPTWRDGYTF. CDR3 nucleotides: TGTGCCAGTAGTCCCGACCCCCCCACATGGAGGGATGGCTACACCTTC. This chain links TRBV19 with TRBJ1-2; D is uncertain. The V gene's germline CDR1 is LNHDA and CDR2 SQIVND (reference sequence). The CDR3 has 16 residues. Trimming pared 5 bases from V and 6 bases from J, leaving 22 bases between.

V usage is TRBV15 and J usage is TRBJ2-7, with TRBD1 identical over 9 bases. CDR1 and CDR2 from the germline V gene are LNHNV and YYDKDF (reference sequence). The CDR3 has 18 residues. The ends lost 4 bases at V and 0 bases at J; junction bases unmatched: 13. CDR3 nucleotide sequence: TGTGCCACCAGCAACAAACGGGACAGGGCCCCTTCCTCCTACGAGCAGTACTTC. Its protein is CATSNKRDRAPSSYEQYF.

This chain connects TRBV5-1 to TRBJ1-6, with 8 bases lining up with TRBD1. The ends lost 4 bases at V and 5 bases at J; junction bases unmatched: 5. Germline V gene sequence: CDR1 SGHRS, CDR2 YFSETQ. The CDR3 is 15 amino acids. CDR3 residues: CASSRRGQDNSPLHF. The DNA for the CDR3 is TGCGCCAGCAGCCGCCGGGGACAGGATAATTCACCCCTCCACTTT.

This rearrangement joins TRBV19 to TRBJ1-2; a weak D match, TRBD1 (6 bases). The CDR3 covers 14 residues. Trimming pared 8 bases from V and 1 base from J, leaving 14 bases between. Germline V gives CDR1 LNHDA, CDR2 SQIVND (reference sequence). The CDR3 bases are TGTGCCAGTGTTCGGACAGATAATAACTATGGCTACACCTTC. It yields the protein CASVRTDNNYGYTF.

This clone was detected only once. The chain employs TRBV18 and TRBJ1-6, with a weak D call TRBD1 (5 bases). Trimming removed 1 base from V and 6 bases from J, with 16 bases in between. This CDR3 has 17 residues. Germline V CDR1 and CDR2: KGHSH, LQKENI. The CDR3 spells CASSPQGSGYSNSPLHF. Here the CDR3 DNA reads TGTGCCAGCTCACCACAGGGGAGCGGGTATAGTAATTCACCCCTCCACTTT. Full variable domain (rest looked up from reference TRBV18 and TRBJ1-6): NAGVMQNPRHLVRRRGQEARLRCSPMKGHSHVYWYRQLPEEGLKFMVYLQKENIIDESGMPKERFSAEFPKEGPSILRIQQVVRGDSAAYFCASSPQGSGYSNSPLHFGNGTRLTVT.

The chain is built from TRBV19 and TRBJ1-5, with TRBD1 matching 8 bases. The length of the CDR3 is 15 residues. CDR1 is LNHDA, CDR2 SQIVND, per germline (reference sequence). The ends lost 6 bases at V and 6 bases at J; junction bases unmatched: 10. The chain's CDR3 is CASSPDRGGGQPQHF. DNA of the CDR3: TGTGCCAGTAGCCCAGACAGGGGTGGGGGTCAGCCCCAGCATTTT. Using reference TRBV19 and TRBJ1-5 for the parts outside the CDR3, the full variable domain is DGGITQSPKYLFRKEGQNVTLSCEQNLNHDAMYWYRQDPGQGLRLIYYSQIVNDFQKGDIAEGYSVSREKKESFPLTVTSAQKNPTAFYLCASSPDRGGGQPQHFGDGTRLSIL.

The chain links TRBV13 to TRBJ1-2, with D unclear. The germline V gene has CDR1 PRHDT and CDR2 FYEKMQ (reference sequence). This CDR3 region has 13 residues. Between the trimmed V and J ends, which lost 3 bases and 2 bases, there was a span of 7 bases. CDR3 sequence: CASSFSGNYGYTF. The CDR3, as DNA: TGTGCCAGCAGCTTCAGCGGGAACTATGGCTACACCTTC.

This chain connects TRBV7-2 to TRBJ1-2; maybe TRBD1 (6 bases). V was trimmed by 4 bases and J by 8 bases, leaving 17 bases between them. CDR1 SGHTA and CDR2 FQGNSA come from the germline V gene. The CDR3 is made up of 14 amino acids. The CDR3 region is CASSSQGHLGGYTF. The CDR3 coding sequence is TGTGCCAGCAGCTCCCAGGGGCACCTAGGAGGCTACACCTTC.

The chain employs TRBV5-4 and TRBJ1-1; D gene uncertain. The CDR3 runs to 12 residues. Trimming shortened V by 0 bases and J by 8 bases, and 8 bases separated the two germline ends. Germline lookup yields CDR1 SGHNT and CDR2 YYREEE (reference sequence). This chain's CDR3 is CASSLDGIEAFF. The CDR3 nucleotides read TGTGCCAGCAGCTTGGACGGGATCGAAGCTTTCTTT.